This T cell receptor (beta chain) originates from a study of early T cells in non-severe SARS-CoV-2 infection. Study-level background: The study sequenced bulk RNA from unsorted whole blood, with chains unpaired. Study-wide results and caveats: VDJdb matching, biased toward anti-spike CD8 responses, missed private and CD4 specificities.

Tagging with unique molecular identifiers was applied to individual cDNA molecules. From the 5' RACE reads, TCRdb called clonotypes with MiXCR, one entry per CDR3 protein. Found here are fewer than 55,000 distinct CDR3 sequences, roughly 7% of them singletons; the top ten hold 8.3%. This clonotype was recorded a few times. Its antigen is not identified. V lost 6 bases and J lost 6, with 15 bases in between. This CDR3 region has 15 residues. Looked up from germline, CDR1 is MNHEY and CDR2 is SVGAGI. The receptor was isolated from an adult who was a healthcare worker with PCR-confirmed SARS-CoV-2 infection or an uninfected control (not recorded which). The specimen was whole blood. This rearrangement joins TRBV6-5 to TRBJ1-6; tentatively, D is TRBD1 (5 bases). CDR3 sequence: CASRAPRGVNSPLHF. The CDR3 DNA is TGTGCCAGCAGGGCACCTCGGGGCGTTAATTCACCCCTCCACTTT.